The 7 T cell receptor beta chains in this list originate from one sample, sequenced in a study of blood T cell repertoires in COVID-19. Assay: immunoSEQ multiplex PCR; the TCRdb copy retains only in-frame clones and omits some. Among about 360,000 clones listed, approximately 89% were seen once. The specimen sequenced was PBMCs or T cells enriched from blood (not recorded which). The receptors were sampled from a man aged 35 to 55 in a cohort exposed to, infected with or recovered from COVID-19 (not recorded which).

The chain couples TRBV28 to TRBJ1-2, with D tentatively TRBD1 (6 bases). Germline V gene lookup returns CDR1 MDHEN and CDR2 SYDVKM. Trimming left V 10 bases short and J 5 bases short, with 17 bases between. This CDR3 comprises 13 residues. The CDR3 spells CATDRGGRYGYTF. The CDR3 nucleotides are TGTGCCACCGACAGAGGGGGACGGTATGGCTACACCTTC.

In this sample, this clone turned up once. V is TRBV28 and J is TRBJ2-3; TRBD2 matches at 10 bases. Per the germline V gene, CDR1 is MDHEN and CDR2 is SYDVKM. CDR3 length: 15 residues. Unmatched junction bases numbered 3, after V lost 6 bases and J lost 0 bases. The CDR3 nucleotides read TGTGCCAGCAGAACTAGCGGGGCTAGCACAGATACGCAGTATTTT. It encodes CASRTSGASTDTQYF.

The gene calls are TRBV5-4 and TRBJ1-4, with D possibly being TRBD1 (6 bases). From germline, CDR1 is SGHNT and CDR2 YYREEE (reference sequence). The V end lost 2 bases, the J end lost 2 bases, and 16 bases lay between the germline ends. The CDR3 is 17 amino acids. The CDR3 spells CASSLGGRGTTNEKLFF. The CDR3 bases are TGTGCCAGCAGCTTAGGAGGGAGGGGGACGACTAATGAAAAACTGTTTTTT.

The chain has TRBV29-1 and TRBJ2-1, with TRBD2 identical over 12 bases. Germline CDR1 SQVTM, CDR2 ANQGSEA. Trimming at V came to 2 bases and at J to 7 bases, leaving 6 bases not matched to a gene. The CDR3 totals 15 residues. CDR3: CSVELLAGGGNEQFF. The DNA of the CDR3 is TGCAGCGTTGAACTACTAGCGGGAGGAGGTAATGAGCAGTTCTTC.

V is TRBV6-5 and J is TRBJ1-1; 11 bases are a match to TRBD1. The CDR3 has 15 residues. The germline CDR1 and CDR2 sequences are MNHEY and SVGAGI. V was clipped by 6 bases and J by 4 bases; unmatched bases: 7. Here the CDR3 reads CASRGDRGSGTEAFF. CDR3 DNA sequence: TGTGCCAGCAGGGGGGACAGGGGGTCGGGCACTGAAGCTTTCTTT.

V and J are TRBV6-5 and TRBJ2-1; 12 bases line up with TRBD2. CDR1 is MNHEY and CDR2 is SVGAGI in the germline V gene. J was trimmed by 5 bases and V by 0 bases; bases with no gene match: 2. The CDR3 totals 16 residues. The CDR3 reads CASSYSLAGGHNEQFF. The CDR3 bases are TGTGCCAGCAGTTACTCCCTAGCGGGAGGGCACAATGAGCAGTTCTTC.

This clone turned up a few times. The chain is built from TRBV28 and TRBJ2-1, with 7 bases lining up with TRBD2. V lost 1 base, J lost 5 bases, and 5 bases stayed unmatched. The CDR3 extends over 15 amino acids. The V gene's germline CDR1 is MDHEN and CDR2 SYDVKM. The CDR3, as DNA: TGTGCCAGCAGTTTATTGGCTAGCGGCAACAATGAGCAGTTCTTC. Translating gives CASSLLASGNNEQFF.